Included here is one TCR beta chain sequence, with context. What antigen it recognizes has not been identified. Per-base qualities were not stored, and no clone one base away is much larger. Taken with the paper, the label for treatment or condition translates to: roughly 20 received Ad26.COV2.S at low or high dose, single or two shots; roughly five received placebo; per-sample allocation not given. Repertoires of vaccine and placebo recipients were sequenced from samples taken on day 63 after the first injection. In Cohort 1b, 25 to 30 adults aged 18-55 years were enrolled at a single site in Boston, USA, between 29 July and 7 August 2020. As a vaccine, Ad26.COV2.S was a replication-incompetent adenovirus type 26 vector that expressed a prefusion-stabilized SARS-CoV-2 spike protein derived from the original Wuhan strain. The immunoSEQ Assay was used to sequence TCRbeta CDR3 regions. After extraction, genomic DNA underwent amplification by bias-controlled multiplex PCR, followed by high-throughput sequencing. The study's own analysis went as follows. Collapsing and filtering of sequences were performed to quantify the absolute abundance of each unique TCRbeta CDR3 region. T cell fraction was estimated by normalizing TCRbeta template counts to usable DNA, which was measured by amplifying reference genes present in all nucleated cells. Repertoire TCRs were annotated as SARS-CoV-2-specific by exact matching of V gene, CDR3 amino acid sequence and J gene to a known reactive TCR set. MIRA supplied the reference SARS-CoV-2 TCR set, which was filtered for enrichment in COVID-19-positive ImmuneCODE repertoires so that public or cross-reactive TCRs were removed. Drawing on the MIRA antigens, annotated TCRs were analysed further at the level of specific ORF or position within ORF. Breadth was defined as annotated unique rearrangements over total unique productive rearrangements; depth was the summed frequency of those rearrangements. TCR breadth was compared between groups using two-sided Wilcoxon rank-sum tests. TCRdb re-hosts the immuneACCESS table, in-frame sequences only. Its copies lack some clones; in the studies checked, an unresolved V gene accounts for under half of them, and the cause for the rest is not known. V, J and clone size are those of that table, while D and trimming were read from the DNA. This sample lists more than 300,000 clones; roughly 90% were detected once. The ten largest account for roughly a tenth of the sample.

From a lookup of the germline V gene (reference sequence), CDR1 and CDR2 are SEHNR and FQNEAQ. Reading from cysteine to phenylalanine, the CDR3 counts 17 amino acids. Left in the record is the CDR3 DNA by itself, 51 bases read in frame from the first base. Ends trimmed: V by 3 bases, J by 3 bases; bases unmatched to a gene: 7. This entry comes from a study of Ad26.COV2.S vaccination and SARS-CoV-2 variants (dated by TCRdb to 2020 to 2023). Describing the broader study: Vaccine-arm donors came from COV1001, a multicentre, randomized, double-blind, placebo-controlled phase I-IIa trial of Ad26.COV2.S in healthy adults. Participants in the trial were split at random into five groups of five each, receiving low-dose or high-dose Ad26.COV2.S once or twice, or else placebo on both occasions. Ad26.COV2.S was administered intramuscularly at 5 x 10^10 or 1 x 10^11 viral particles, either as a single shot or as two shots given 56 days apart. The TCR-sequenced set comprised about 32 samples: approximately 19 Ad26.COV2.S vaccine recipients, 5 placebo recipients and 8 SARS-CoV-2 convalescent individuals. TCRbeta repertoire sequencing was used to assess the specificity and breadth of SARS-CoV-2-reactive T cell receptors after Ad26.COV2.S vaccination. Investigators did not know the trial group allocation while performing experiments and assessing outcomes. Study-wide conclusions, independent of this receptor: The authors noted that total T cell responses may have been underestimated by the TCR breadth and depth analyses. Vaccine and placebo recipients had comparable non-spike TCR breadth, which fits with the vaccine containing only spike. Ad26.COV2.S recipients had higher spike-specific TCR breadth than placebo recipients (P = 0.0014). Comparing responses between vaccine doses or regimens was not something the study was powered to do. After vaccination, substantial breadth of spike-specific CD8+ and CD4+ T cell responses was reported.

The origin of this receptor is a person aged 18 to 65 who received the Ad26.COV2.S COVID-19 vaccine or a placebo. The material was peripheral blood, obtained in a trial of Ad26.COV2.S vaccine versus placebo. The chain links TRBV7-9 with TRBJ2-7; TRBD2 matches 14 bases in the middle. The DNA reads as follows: TGTGCCAGCAGCTTTGGGACTAGCGGGAGTGGGAACTACGAGCAGTACTTC. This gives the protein CASSFGTSGSGNYEQYF.